Listed here are 21 T cell receptor beta chains from one sample, sequenced in a study of blood T cell repertoires in COVID-19. Libraries were prepared by immunoSEQ multiplex PCR; TCRdb keeps only in-frame clonotypes and omits some of them. Here the sample spans about 300,000 clones, about 82% being singletons. The specimen was peripheral blood. These receptor sequences come from a woman between 45 and 65 years old with acute or convalescent COVID-19.

This clone was seen just once. The rearrangement links TRBV5-6 to TRBJ1-2, with D unclear. The CDR3 is made up of 15 amino acids. The germline V gene encodes CDR1 SGHDT and CDR2 YYEEEE. V was trimmed by 4 bases and J by 4 bases, leaving 17 bases between them. DNA for the CDR3: TGTGCCAGCAGCCCCGGAGTTACGGGAATCTATGGCTACACCTTC. It is translated as CASSPGVTGIYGYTF.

This chain connects TRBV24-1 to TRBJ2-2; 8 bases align to TRBD1. There are 13 residues in the CDR3. V was clipped by 10 bases and J by 1 base; unmatched bases: 1. Germline CDR1 reads KGHDR; CDR2 reads SFDVKD. CDR3 residues: CATGTGNTGELFF. The CDR3 nucleotides are TGTGCCACGGGGACAGGGAACACCGGGGAGCTGTTTTTT.

The V gene is TRBV15, the J gene TRBJ1-4; perhaps TRBD1 as D (6 bases). Per the germline V gene, CDR1 is LNHNV and CDR2 is YYDKDF (reference sequence). The CDR3 contains 16 residues. The ends were cut back, 7 bases at V and 7 bases at J, with 22 bases in the middle. The CDR3 loop is CATKARGNSEGEKLFF. For the CDR3, the DNA is TGTGCCACCAAAGCCAGGGGAAATAGTGAGGGTGAAAAACTGTTTTTT.

The CDR3 DNA is TGTGCCAGCTCACCATTCCCCACCCAAGGCGGTGAAGCTTTCTTT. Amino acids: CASSPFPTQGGEAFF. The chain joins TRBV18 to TRBJ1-1; D gene ambiguous. CDR1 is KGHSH, CDR2 LQKENI, per germline. The CDR3 is made up of 15 amino acids. V shed 2 bases and J shed 7 bases, with 17 bases lying between them.

The gene calls are TRBV20-1 and TRBJ2-3; 7 positions agree with TRBD2. Germline trimming cut 3 bases from V and 4 bases from J; bases unmatched to any gene: 13. CDR1 and CDR2 (germline): DFQATT, SNEGSKA (reference sequence). This CDR3 region has 16 residues. The DNA for the CDR3 is TGCAGTGCTAGTCGGCGGGAGTGGGGCGGATCAGATACGCAGTATTTT. Amino acid sequence: CSASRREWGGSDTQYF.

The chain links TRBV27 to TRBJ2-7; 8 positions agree with TRBD1. With 10 bases clipped from V and 4 bases from J, the junction kept 9 bases outside the gene matches. The germline gives CDR1 MNHEY, CDR2 SMNVEV (reference sequence). The CDR3 totals 13 residues. In DNA, the CDR3 is TGTGCCACCGGCCAGGGGGCGATTTACGAGCAGTACTTC. Protein sequence: CATGQGAIYEQYF.

The rearrangement joins TRBV5-1 to TRBJ2-7; 9 bases are a match to TRBD2. The CDR3 spans 17 residues. The germline V gene encodes CDR1 SGHRS and CDR2 YFSETQ. J was trimmed by 5 bases and V by 1 base; bases with no gene match: 13. The CDR3 loop is CASSLTLRASGKHEQYF. CDR3 coding DNA: TGCGCCAGCAGCTTGACCCTGAGGGCTAGCGGGAAGCACGAGCAGTACTTC. The whole variable domain, filled in from reference TRBV5-1 and TRBJ2-7, reads KAGVTQTPRYLIKTRGQQVTLSCSPISGHRSVSWYQQTPGQGLQFLFEYFSETQRNKGNFPGRFSGRQFSNSRSEMNVSTLELGDSALYLCASSLTLRASGKHEQYFGPGTRLTVT.

The chain couples TRBV7-9 to TRBJ2-5; 7 bases are shared with TRBD2. V lost 1 base to trimming and J lost 3 bases; unmatched junction nucleotides: 8. The CDR3 loop spans 16 amino acids. Germline V gives CDR1 SEHNR, CDR2 FQNEAQ (reference sequence). CDR3 nucleotide sequence: TGTGCCAGCAGCTTAGATCGGCTAGCGGTCGAAGAGACCCAGTACTTC. Protein sequence: CASSLDRLAVEETQYF.

The chain links TRBV28 to TRBJ2-2; D might be TRBD1 (6 bases). Trimming stripped 2 bases from V and 2 bases from J, with 9 bases between. CDR1 and CDR2 (germline): MDHEN, SYDVKM. The CDR3 contains 15 residues. The CDR3: CASSLAGVNTGELFF. The CDR3 DNA sequence: TGTGCCAGCAGTTTAGCAGGGGTCAACACCGGGGAGCTGTTTTTT.

The chain combines TRBV11-2 with TRBJ2-3, with 11 bases aligning to TRBD2. Germline V gene lookup returns CDR1 SGHAT and CDR2 FQNNGV. The junction had 8 bases not matched to a gene; V was cut back by 5 bases and J by 4 bases. The CDR3 loop spans 16 amino acids. This CDR3 reads CASSVGLAGGPDTQYF. DNA for the CDR3: TGTGCCAGCAGCGTTGGGCTAGCGGGAGGACCAGATACGCAGTATTTT.

The V gene is TRBV28, the J gene TRBJ2-1, with TRBD1 as a possible D gene (5 bases). V gave up 6 bases and J gave up 2 bases, with 14 bases separating them. This CDR3 is 15 amino acids long. CDR1 is MDHEN and CDR2 is SYDVKM in the germline V gene. CDR3 nucleotide sequence: TGTGCCAGCAGCCCCGTAGGGGCGACCTACAATGAGCAGTTCTTC. Its protein product is CASSPVGATYNEQFF.

This clone was seen a single time. The same CDR3 is also encoded by other DNA sequences in this sample. This chain uses TRBV28 with TRBJ1-2; D unclear. CDR3 length: 12 amino acids. Trimming shortened V by 6 bases and J by 5 bases, and 10 bases separated the two germline ends. Per the germline V gene, CDR1 is MDHEN and CDR2 is SYDVKM. This CDR3 reads CASSLREYGYTF. CDR3 DNA sequence: TGTGCCAGCAGCCTACGAGAGTATGGCTACACCTTC.

This chain links TRBV5-5 with TRBJ1-3, with 8 bases matching TRBD1. CDR1 is SGHKS, CDR2 YYEKEE, per germline (reference sequence). Trimming cost V 4 bases and J 2 bases; bases outside gene matches: 5. CDR3 length: 15 amino acids. The CDR3 spells CASSPGGTAGNTIYF. The CDR3 nucleotides read TGTGCCAGCAGCCCAGGGGGCACGGCTGGAAACACCATATATTTT.

V usage is TRBV7-2 and J usage is TRBJ1-2; D is ambiguous. Per germline, CDR1 SGHTA and CDR2 FQGNSA. The CDR3 is made up of 12 amino acids. The V and J ends lost 5 bases and 8 bases respectively, with 12 bases between them. The CDR3, as DNA: TGTGCCAGCAGCATCAATCTAAAGGGCTACACCTTC. Amino acid sequence: CASSINLKGYTF.

This rearrangement joins TRBV2 to TRBJ2-6, with 9 bases that match TRBD1. The germline CDR1 and CDR2 sequences are SNHLY and FYNNEI. J lost 4 bases, V lost 9 bases, and 4 bases had no gene match. The length of the CDR3 is 14 residues. CDR3 in amino acids: CARGTGSGANVLTF. The CDR3 DNA is TGTGCCAGGGGGACAGGGTCCGGGGCCAACGTCCTGACTTTC.

The chain carries TRBV5-8 and TRBJ2-7; weak D call: TRBD2 (7 bases). The V gene lost 5 bases and the J gene lost 3 bases, with 15 bases spanning the gap. The CDR3 is made up of 14 amino acids. Germline assignment: CDR1 SGHTS and CDR2 YDEGEE. The CDR3 coding sequence is TGTGCCAGCAGGTACAGGGAGGGCCACTACGAGCAGTACTTC. It codes for CASRYREGHYEQYF. Full variable domain (rest looked up from reference TRBV5-8 and TRBJ2-7): EAGVTQSPTHLIKTRGQQATLRCSPISGHTSVYWYQQALGLGLQFLLWYDEGEERNRGNFPPRFSGRQFPNYSSELNVNALELEDSALYLCASRYREGHYEQYFGPGTRLTVT.

The chain links TRBV4-1 to TRBJ1-5, with a tentative D call TRBD1 (6 bases). The length of the CDR3 is 17 residues. Germline V gene sequence: CDR1 MGHRA, CDR2 YSYEKL. V was trimmed by 1 base and J by 1 base, leaving 14 bases between them. CDR3 in DNA: TGCGCCAGCAGCCAAGTGGGCAGGGGCCGAAGCAATCAGCCCCAGCATTTT. Translating it yields CASSQVGRGRSNQPQHF.

This sequence joins TRBV6-5 and TRBJ1-2; no clear D. The CDR3 runs to 11 residues. Between the trimmed V and J ends, which lost 10 bases and 6 bases, there was a span of 12 bases. CDR1 and CDR2 (germline): MNHEY, SVGAGI. The CDR3 region is CATEGGNGYTF. The CDR3 DNA sequence: TGTGCCACCGAGGGCGGGAATGGCTACACCTTC.

This chain uses TRBV28 with TRBJ2-7; D perhaps matches TRBD1 (6 bases). V was cut by 5 bases and J by 2 bases, with 16 bases left in between. The CDR3 runs 15 residues. The germline V gene has CDR1 MDHEN and CDR2 SYDVKM. The CDR3 region is CASSPGADGPYEQYF. The CDR3 DNA reads as TGTGCCAGCAGTCCAGGGGCGGACGGACCCTACGAGCAGTACTTC.

The chain couples TRBV6-1 to TRBJ1-4, with 8 bases identical to TRBD1. Germline CDR1 and CDR2: MNHNS and SASEGT. The CDR3 spans 13 residues. The J segment lost 4 bases and the V segment lost 8 bases, leaving 3 bases of the junction unmatched. In DNA, the CDR3 is TGTGCCAGCGTAGACAGGGGTAATGAAAAACTGTTTTTT. As protein: CASVDRGNEKLFF.

The CDR3 DNA is TGTGCCAGTAGTGCCCTCCGGGACAGGGGCAACGAGCAGTACTTC. Its protein product is CASSALRDRGNEQYF. The chain recombines TRBV19 with TRBJ2-7; 10 bases are shared with TRBD1. CDR3 size: 15 residues. The V and J ends lost 5 bases and 5 bases, in that order; junction bases with no gene match: 9. CDR1 and CDR2 (germline): LNHDA, SQIVND (reference sequence). The full variable domain, in which reference TRBV19 and TRBJ2-7 provide the parts outside the CDR3, is DGGITQSPKYLFRKEGQNVTLSCEQNLNHDAMYWYRQDPGQGLRLIYYSQIVNDFQKGDIAEGYSVSREKKESFPLTVTSAQKNPTAFYLCASSALRDRGNEQYFGPGTRLTVT.